The rows below give T cell receptor beta chains drawn from one sample of a study of control samples from healthy donors and cancer patients. Method: immunoSEQ multiplex PCR; TCRdb's copy keeps in-frame clones and lacks some. The sample yields tens of thousands of clones, almost 96% seen once. The sample was blood. The origin of the receptors is a woman younger than 45 in good health. Each CDR3 is given with its conserved first and last residue. D genes are given only for firm matches. Where a row states a size, it is once, few, many or the class of an expanded clone; other rows omit it.

.,TRBV6-1,TRBJ1-2,.,TGTGCCAGCAGTGAACTTGGGGGCTACACCTTC,CASSELGGYTF
once,TRBV6-5,TRBJ2-5,.,TGTGCCAGCAGTTACTCAGGCAGCCAAGAGACCCAGTACTTC,CASSYSGSQETQYF
.,TRBV28,TRBJ1-1,.,TGTGCCAGCAGCCAGGGACGGGCTCACACTGAAGCTTTCTTT,CASSQGRAHTEAFF
.,TRBV19,TRBJ1-6,.,TGTGCCAGTAGTCCCCGGGCCTTTGGCAATTCACCCCTCCACTTT,CASSPRAFGNSPLHF
once,TRBV3-1/TRBV3-2,TRBJ2-5,.,TGTGCCAGCAGCTCCGGGACAAGGCCTCAAGAGACCCAGTACTTC,CASSSGTRPQETQYF
once,TRBV11-2,TRBJ2-2,.,TGTGCCAGCAGCTTAAGGCCTAACCACGGGGAGCTGTTTTTT,CASSLRPNHGELFF
.,TRBV2,TRBJ2-1,TRBD2,TGTGCCAGCAGTGGGGGACTAGCGGGAGGGGACAATGAGCAGTTCTTC,CASSGGLAGGDNEQFF
.,TRBV7-2,TRBJ2-5,TRBD2,TGTGCCAGCAGCTTTAGCGGGGGGGAGACCCAGTACTTC,CASSFSGGETQYF
.,TRBV18,TRBJ1-6,.,TGTGCCAGCTCACCACAGGCGGGGGGCCCCAACTCATATCTGCACTTT,CASSPQAGGPNSYLHF
.,TRBV19,TRBJ2-2,TRBD2,TGTGCCTTTAGTATAGGCTCGGGACTAGCGGGAGGAAAGGGGACCGGGGAGCTGTTTTTT,CAFSIGSGLAGGKGTGELFF
.,TRBV9,TRBJ2-3,.,TGTGCCAGCAGCGTAGGCGGGTGGCCTGGTGATACGCAGTATTTT,CASSVGGWPGDTQYF
.,TRBV5-6,TRBJ1-4,.,TGTGCCAGCAGCTTGGAAGAGGGTGAAAAACTGTTTTTT,CASSLEEGEKLFF
.,TRBV5-1,TRBJ1-5,.,TGCGCCAGCAGCCCGGACAGCAATCAGCCCCAGCATTTT,CASSPDSNQPQHF
.,TRBV28,TRBJ1-4,TRBD1,TGTGCCAGCAGTTTATCAGGGCAGGGGGACTTACGTAAGAGTGAAAAACTGTTTTTT,CASSLSGQGDLRKSEKLFF
.,TRBV28,TRBJ2-6,.,TGTGCCAGCAGTACTGGGGAGGTAGCTGGGGCCAACGTCCTGACTTTC,CASSTGEVAGANVLTF